The present entry profiles one T cell receptor (beta chain) with its context. Its antigen remains unknown. This may be a read error: a much more frequent sequence differs by one nucleotide. At least 6 million PBMCs were isolated per sample. Through a sample-barcoded 5' primer and a J-beta primer mix, a second PCR was run for roughly 7 to 12 cycles. Every cDNA molecule bore a tag from a template-switch adaptor containing 12 random nucleotides. TCRdb independently ran MiXCR on the 5' RACE reads; one entry per CDR3 protein. The data show some 1.8 million distinct CDR3 sequences, about two fifths seen once. These data originate in a study of blood T cells in healthy people across ages. V was clipped by 2 bases and J by 3 bases, with 7 bases between them. The germline V gene encodes CDR1 SGHNT and CDR2 YENEEA. CDR3 size: 13 residues. Notes on the study in general: Nothing was known about donor CMV status, and this possibly confounded expanded clonotype changes.

The V gene is TRBV11-3, the J gene TRBJ1-1; D gene uncertain. This TCR was recovered from a human donor in good health. The sample comprised blood. The CDR3 protein is CASSLNIDTEAFF. DNA for the CDR3: TGTGCCAGCAGCTTAAACATCGACACTGAAGCTTTCTTT.